This T cell receptor beta chain was sequenced for a study of shared clonotypes between healthy human individuals. Study observations and caveats: What naive subsets generally showed was a larger estimated richness than memory subsets showed. In a handful of donors, around 4.8% of naive CD4 clonotypes appeared in common.

As defined, naive CD8 cells were CD45RO-negative and positively selected for CCR7, with terminally differentiated effector memory CD45RA+ cells excluded. Adult donors, all healthy and HIV-negative, had no recent acute infections or vaccinations. V dropped 8 bases and J dropped 14 bases, with 7 bases sitting between them. The CDR3 loop spans 9 amino acids. The V gene's germline CDR1 is MDHEN and CDR2 SYDVKM. Sequencing was performed with immunoSEQ multiplex PCR; in TCRdb, only in-frame clones are kept and a portion is missing. The table has roughly 2.1 million clones, under 95% seen once. A note on this clone: What it recognizes is unknown.

The TCR comes from a man aged 18 to 29 in good health. Some clones in this sample may be carry-over from other donors' samples. The chain uses TRBV28 and TRBJ1-6, with D tentatively TRBD1 (6 bases). Sequences were obtained from naive CD8+ T cells from PBMCs. CDR3 DNA sequence: TGTGCCAGCGGGGGCACCCTCCACTTT. The encoded protein is CASGGTLHF.